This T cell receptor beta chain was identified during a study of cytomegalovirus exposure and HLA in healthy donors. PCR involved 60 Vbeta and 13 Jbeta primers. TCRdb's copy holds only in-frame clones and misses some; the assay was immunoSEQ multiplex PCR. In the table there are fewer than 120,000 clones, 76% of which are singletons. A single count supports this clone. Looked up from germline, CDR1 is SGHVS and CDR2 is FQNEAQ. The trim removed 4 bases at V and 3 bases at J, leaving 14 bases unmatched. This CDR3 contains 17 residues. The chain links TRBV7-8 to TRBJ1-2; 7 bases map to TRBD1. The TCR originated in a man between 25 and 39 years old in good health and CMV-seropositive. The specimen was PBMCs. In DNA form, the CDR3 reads TGTGCCAGCAGCTCTGACAGGGCGGTTATCTTGGACTATGGCTACACCTTC. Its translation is CASSSDRAVILDYGYTF.